Below, 21 T cell receptor beta chains from the same sample are listed, as sequenced in a study of blood T cell repertoires in COVID-19. Produced via immunoSEQ multiplex PCR; TCRdb's table is partial and in-frame only. The data hold approximately 260,000 clones, with about 86% observed a single time. Sequencing used PBMCs or T cells enriched from blood (not recorded which). The receptors originated from a man aged 45-65 years who had recovered from COVID-19.

This sequence joins TRBV4-2 and TRBJ2-5, with TRBD2 matching over 7 bases. The V and J ends lost 0 bases and 5 bases, in that order; junction bases with no gene match: 6. The CDR3 sequence is 15 residues long. CDR1 and CDR2 (germline): LGHNA, YNFKEQ. The CDR3 sequence: CASSQEKGGGETQYF. The CDR3 DNA sequence: TGTGCCAGCAGCCAAGAGAAGGGCGGGGGTGAGACCCAGTACTTC.

This clone appeared a single time. The CDR3 loop is CASSGTGRTEAFF. The CDR3, as DNA: TGTGCCAGCAGCGGGACAGGGAGGACTGAAGCTTTCTTT. This chain joins TRBV5-6 and TRBJ1-1; 9 positions agree with TRBD1. The CDR3 loop spans 13 amino acids. Germline CDR1 SGHDT, CDR2 YYEEEE. V was pared by 4 bases and J by 5 bases, with 3 bases of the junction left unmatched.

The CDR3 DNA is TGCAGCGTTGACACAGGCACAGATACGCAGTATTTT. Protein product: CSVDTGTDTQYF. This chain links TRBV29-1 with TRBJ2-3; no clear D gene. Germline lookup yields CDR1 SQVTM and CDR2 ANQGSEA. The CDR3 spans 12 residues. Trimming removed 3 bases from V and 1 base from J, with 5 bases in between.

The rearrangement uses TRBV11-3 and TRBJ2-1; weak D call: TRBD2 (6 bases). Germline V CDR1 and CDR2: SGHNT, YENEEA. CDR3 size: 11 residues. V was trimmed by 5 bases and J by 10 bases, leaving 9 bases between them. CDR3 DNA: TGTGCCAGCAGCCTTAGCGGAGAGCAGTTCTTC. It codes for CASSLSGEQFF.

The chain has TRBV6-5 and TRBJ2-2, with 10 bases lining up with TRBD1. CDR1 is MNHEY, CDR2 SVGAGI, per germline. Trimming removed 6 bases from V and 6 bases from J; junction bases left unmatched: 7. The CDR3 is made up of 15 amino acids. The CDR3 DNA follows: TGTGCCAGCAGGGTCTTGGGACAGGGGTCCGGGGAGCTGTTTTTT. This encodes CASRVLGQGSGELFF.

The rearrangement uses TRBV9 and TRBJ2-5; the match to TRBD2 covers 8 bases. V shed 3 bases, J shed 4 bases, and the junction held 2 bases outside the gene matches. Germline V gene lookup returns CDR1 SGDLS and CDR2 YYNGEE. This CDR3 spans 13 amino acids. The CDR3 is CASSERGGETQYF. The CDR3 DNA reads as TGTGCCAGCAGCGAACGGGGGGGAGAGACCCAGTACTTC.

This clone was counted once. The rearrangement joins TRBV4-3 to TRBJ1-2; D might be TRBD1 (6 bases). Germline V lookup: CDR1 LGHNA, CDR2 YSLEER. CDR3 length: 15 residues. Trimming left V 4 bases short and J 7 bases short, with 19 bases between. This CDR3 reads CASSPSQDSILGYTF. CDR3 nucleotide sequence: TGCGCCAGCAGCCCGTCCCAGGACAGTATTCTTGGCTACACCTTC.

The count of this clone is one. A read error may account for a junction end that differs from germline. The J gene is TRBJ1-2, the V gene TRBV5-1, with a weak D call TRBD1 (5 bases). The CDR3 sequence is 13 residues long. Looked up from germline, CDR1 is SGHRS and CDR2 is YFSETQ. The CDR3 protein is CASSLVSREEGSF. The CDR3 DNA is TGCGCCAGCAGCTTGGTGAGCAGGGAGGAGGGCTCCTTC.

This sequence joins TRBV7-8 and TRBJ2-1, with 8 nucleotides matching TRBD1. The junction had 4 bases not matched to a gene; V was cut back by 1 base and J by 5 bases. Germline CDR1 is SGHVS and CDR2 is FQNEAQ. CDR3 length: 15 amino acids. CDR3 coding DNA: TGTGCCAGCAGCTTAGGGACAGGGTTCAACAATGAGCAGTTCTTC. This encodes CASSLGTGFNNEQFF.

This chain uses TRBV4-1 with TRBJ2-5; TRBD2 matches at 11 bases. This CDR3 is built from 17 residues. Losses at the gene ends were 0 bases for V and 7 bases for J; bases not matched to a gene: 10. The germline V gene encodes CDR1 MGHRA and CDR2 YSYEKL. The chain's CDR3 is CASSQDRATSGRGTQYF. In DNA, the CDR3 is TGCGCCAGCAGCCAAGATAGGGCTACTAGCGGGAGAGGGACCCAGTACTTC.

The chain carries TRBV2 and TRBJ2-7, with D possibly TRBD2 on 7 matching bases. The CDR3 is made up of 13 amino acids. V was shortened by 11 bases and J by 5 bases, with 19 bases between the two germline ends. Looked up from germline, CDR1 is SNHLY and CDR2 is FYNNEI. The CDR3 DNA sequence: TGTGCCCTCAGTGGGGGGGGCCACCACGAGCAGTACTTC. It is translated as CALSGGGHHEQYF. Based on the CDR3 plus reference TRBV2 and TRBJ2-7, the full variable domain is EPEVTQTPSHQVTQMGQEVILRCVPISNHLYFYWYRQILGQKVEFLVSFYNNEISEKSEIFDDQFSVERPDGSNFTLKIRSTKLEDSAMYFCALSGGGHHEQYFGPGTRLTVT.

The chain carries TRBV7-8 and TRBJ2-7; tentative D call: TRBD2 (5 bases). Trimming stripped 4 bases from V and 3 bases from J, with 22 bases between. Germline V gene data show CDR1 as SGHVS and CDR2 as FQNEAQ. The CDR3 runs 17 residues. The CDR3 here is CASSSLRLRVYYYEQYF. In nucleotides, the CDR3 is TGTGCCAGCAGCTCCCTACGACTAAGGGTGTACTACTACGAGCAGTACTTC. The whole variable domain, remainder taken from reference TRBV7-8 and TRBJ2-7, is GAGVSQSPRYKVAKRGQDVALRCDPISGHVSLFWYQQALGQGPEFLTYFQNEAQLDKSGLPSDRFFAERPEGSVSTLKIQRTQQEDSAVYLCASSSLRLRVYYYEQYFGPGTRLTVT.

The rearrangement joins TRBV21-1 to TRBJ2-3; no DNA check was done on the table's D call, TRBD1. TRBV21-1 is a listed pseudogene. The CDR3 covers 15 residues. CDR3 sequence (DNA): TGTGCCAGCAGTGGGACAGGGGGTATGGCAGATACGCAGTATTTT. It translates to CASSGTGGMADTQYF.

The gene calls are TRBV7-2 and TRBJ1-1; no firm D call. The germline gives CDR1 SGHTA, CDR2 FQGNSA. This CDR3 contains 15 residues. The V end lost 5 bases, the J end lost 0 bases, and 13 bases lay between the germline ends. Here the CDR3 DNA reads TGTGCCAGCAGCGTATCTTCTCAGTTGAACACTGAAGCTTTCTTT. It specifies CASSVSSQLNTEAFF.

The chain has TRBV29-1 and TRBJ1-2, with TRBD1 matching 8 bases. This CDR3 has 12 residues. The V and J ends lost 7 bases and 8 bases, in that order; junction bases with no gene match: 9. From germline, CDR1 is SQVTM and CDR2 ANQGSEA. For the CDR3, the DNA is TGCAGCGGCGGCAGGGACAGGCTAGGCTACACCTTC. Its translation is CSGGRDRLGYTF.

The V and J genes are TRBV6-5 and TRBJ1-2, with 8 bases aligning to TRBD1. Germline CDR1 MNHEY, CDR2 SVGAGI. The length of the CDR3 is 14 residues. Trimming took 1 base from V and 7 from J; bases not matched to a gene: 5. The CDR3 region has the DNA TGTGCCAGCAGTTACTTTGGACAGGGTGGTGGCTACACCTTC. Translating gives CASSYFGQGGGYTF.

The chain recombines TRBV6-2 or TRBV6-3 with TRBJ2-3; possible D gene TRBD2, 6 bases. This CDR3 region has 12 residues. Germline V CDR1 and CDR2: MNHEY, SVGEGT. V shed 6 bases and J shed 3 bases, with 7 bases lying between them. The CDR3 loop is CASSGTTDTQYF. The CDR3 coding sequence is TGTGCCAGCAGCGGGACTACAGATACGCAGTATTTT.

The chain combines TRBV2 with TRBJ1-3; 7 bases are shared with TRBD1. The germline gives CDR1 SNHLY, CDR2 FYNNEI. Germline trimming cut 3 bases from V and 4 bases from J; bases unmatched to any gene: 6. CDR3 length: 15 amino acids. For the CDR3, the DNA is TGTGCCAGCAGTGAGGGACAGCCTTGGGGAAACACCATATATTTT. Protein product: CASSEGQPWGNTIYF.

V gene TRBV4-2 combines with J gene TRBJ2-7, with D perhaps matching TRBD2 (6 bases). Trimming pared 3 bases from V and 6 bases from J, leaving 6 bases between. This CDR3 has 11 residues. Per germline, CDR1 LGHNA and CDR2 YNFKEQ. In nucleotides, the CDR3 is TGTGCCAGCAGCCATAGCGGCGAGCAGTACTTC. Residues: CASSHSGEQYF.

In its sample, this clone was seen a few times. The chain links TRBV4-3 to TRBJ1-2; the match to TRBD1 covers 7 bases. Germline assignment: CDR1 LGHNA and CDR2 YSLEER. The CDR3 runs to 13 residues. V trimming: 4 bases; J trimming: 7 bases; junction bases outside the gene matches: 6. CDR3 sequence: CASSPDRLAGYTF. The CDR3 nucleotides are TGCGCCAGCAGCCCGGACAGGTTAGCTGGCTACACCTTC.

The gene calls are TRBV19 and TRBJ2-7; TRBD2 agrees at 9 bases. V dropped 4 bases and J dropped 3; count of bases not matched to a gene: 10. The germline V gene has CDR1 LNHDA and CDR2 SQIVND (reference sequence). There are 16 residues in the CDR3. The CDR3 DNA follows: TGTGCCAGTAGTAAACACCTAGCGGGGATAAACTACGAGCAGTACTTC. Translation: CASSKHLAGINYEQYF.